This entry lists 10 T cell receptor beta chains sequenced from one sample in a study of T-cell reconstitution after alpha-beta-depleted transplantation in children. TCRbeta library construction was performed incorporating unique molecular identifiers. One entry per CDR3 protein results from TCRdb running MiXCR on the PCR reads. The sample shows 120,000 to 150,000 distinct CDR3 sequences, 7.5% to 9% of them seen only once. Material: PBMCs, mostly from graft donor cells, obtained 180 days after TCRalphabeta/CD19-depleted stem cell transplant. Source of these receptors: a female patient aged 2 to 10 who had a stem cell transplant for congenital amegakaryocytic thrombocytopenia, so the T cells may come from the graft donor.

As concerns this clonotype: A much bigger clone sits one base away, suggesting this may be a read error. V usage is TRBV28 and J usage is TRBJ2-4; possible D gene TRBD2, 6 bases. The V gene's germline CDR1 is MDHEN and CDR2 SYDVKM. The CDR3 spans 14 residues. V was pared by 2 bases and J by 12 bases, with 17 bases between. Here the CDR3 reads CASSLNLALYSQYF. CDR3 nucleotide sequence: TGTGCCAGCAGTTTAAATCTAGCGTTATACAGTCAGTACTTC.

The chain links TRBV3-1 to TRBJ2-4, with D perhaps given as TRBD1 or TRBD2 (5 bases each). The CDR3 covers 15 residues. CDR1 and CDR2 (germline): LGHDT, YNNKEL (reference sequence). The V gene lost 11 bases and the J gene lost 0 bases, with 17 bases spanning the gap. The CDR3 reads CASCRGPRAKNIQYF. The CDR3 DNA reads as TGTGCCTCCTGCCGGGGCCCCCGAGCCAAAAACATTCAGTACTTC. Combining the CDR3 with reference TRBV3-1 and TRBJ2-4 gives the whole variable domain DTAVSQTPKYLVTQMGNDKSIKCEQNLGHDTMYWYKQDSKKFLKIMFSYNNKELIINETVPNRFSPKSPDKAHLNLHINSLELGDSAVYFCASCRGPRAKNIQYFGAGTRLSVL.

For this clonotype: This sequence may be a read error, since a much larger clone differs from it by one base. This rearrangement joins TRBV5-1 to TRBJ1-4; D is uncertain. The CDR3 is made up of 16 amino acids. Germline values: CDR1 SGHRS, CDR2 YFSETQ. As DNA, the CDR3 is TGCGCCAGCAGCCAAACCCCCGGGCCTGTGAATGAAAAACCGTTTTTT. Its translation is CASSQTPGPVNEKPFF.

This clonotype has just a few counts. The chain links TRBV2 to TRBJ2-7; D could derive from TRBD1 or TRBD2 (5 bases each). This CDR3 contains 15 residues. The germline gives CDR1 SNHLY, CDR2 FYNNEI. V was clipped by 6 bases and J by 6 bases, with 21 bases between them. CDR3 amino acids: CASSTIGGRLGEQYF. The CDR3 nucleotides read TGTGCCAGCAGCACCATTGGGGGACGGCTCGGCGAGCAGTACTTC.

A note on this clonotype: A read error may produce the germline difference seen at one junction end. The genes are TRBV7-9 and TRBJ2-5; possibly TRBD2 for D (6 bases). This CDR3 region has 12 residues. Germline CDR1 reads SEHNR; CDR2 reads FQNEAQ (reference sequence). CDR3 coding DNA: TGTGCCAGCAGCTTAGTTCGGGAGACCCTGTACTTC. Residues: CASSLVRETLYF. Filled out from reference TRBV7-9 and TRBJ2-5, the complete variable domain reads DTGVSQNPRHKITKRGQNVTFRCDPISEHNRLYWYRQTLGQGPEFLTYFQNEAQLEKSRLLSDRFSAERPKGSFSTLEIQRTEQGDSAMYLCASSLVRETLYFGPGTRLLVL.

The sample holds many counts of this clonotype. The rearrangement joins TRBV27 to TRBJ2-5; weak D call: TRBD2 (7 bases). Germline V CDR1 and CDR2: MNHEY, SMNVEV (reference sequence). V was pared by 4 bases and J by 9 bases, with 18 bases between. The CDR3 loop spans 14 amino acids. CDR3 nucleotides: TGTGCCAGCAGTTCTAGCGCTGGGAGGGGGGCCCAGTACTTC. Translation gives CASSSSAGRGAQYF.

This clonotype came up many times. This sequence joins TRBV20-1 and TRBJ2-1; TRBD2 matches at 8 bases. The ends lost 6 bases at V and 6 bases at J; junction bases unmatched: 13. This CDR3 contains 15 residues. Per the germline V gene, CDR1 is DFQATT and CDR2 is SNEGSKA (reference sequence). The chain's CDR3 is CSAIQRELSRNEQFF. The CDR3 DNA follows: TGCAGTGCCATTCAGCGGGAGCTATCGCGCAATGAGCAGTTCTTC.

The chain uses TRBV28 and TRBJ1-1, with D hard to call. V was pared by 5 bases and J by 3 bases, with 16 bases between. The V gene's germline CDR1 is MDHEN and CDR2 SYDVKM. CDR3 length: 15 residues. The CDR3 sequence: CASSITPVGHTEAFF. The CDR3 DNA is TGTGCCAGCAGTATAACACCCGTGGGTCACACTGAAGCTTTCTTT.

This clonotype was detected ten times or more. This chain joins TRBV10-3 and TRBJ1-2; D is undetermined. The CDR3 runs 12 residues. From germline, CDR1 is ENHRY and CDR2 SYGVKD. Trimming shortened V by 9 bases and J by 1 base, and 9 bases separated the two germline ends. CDR3 bases: TGTGCCATACAAGACCTTAACTATGGCTACACCTTC. Amino acids: CAIQDLNYGYTF.

The V and J genes are TRBV5-6 and TRBJ2-7; 8 bases fit TRBD2. This CDR3 contains 14 residues. The germline CDR1 and CDR2 sequences are SGHDT and YYEEEE. V lost 0 bases to trimming and J lost 2 bases; unmatched junction nucleotides: 1. This CDR3 reads CASSLVAGPYEQYF. CDR3 in DNA: TGTGCCAGCAGCTTGGTAGCGGGGCCCTACGAGCAGTACTTC. Using reference TRBV5-6 and TRBJ2-7 for the parts outside the CDR3, the full variable domain is DAGVTQSPTHLIKTRGQQVTLRCSPKSGHDTVSWYQQALGQGPQFIFQYYEEEERQRGNFPDRFSGHQFPNYSSELNVNALLLGDSALYLCASSLVAGPYEQYFGPGTRLTVT.